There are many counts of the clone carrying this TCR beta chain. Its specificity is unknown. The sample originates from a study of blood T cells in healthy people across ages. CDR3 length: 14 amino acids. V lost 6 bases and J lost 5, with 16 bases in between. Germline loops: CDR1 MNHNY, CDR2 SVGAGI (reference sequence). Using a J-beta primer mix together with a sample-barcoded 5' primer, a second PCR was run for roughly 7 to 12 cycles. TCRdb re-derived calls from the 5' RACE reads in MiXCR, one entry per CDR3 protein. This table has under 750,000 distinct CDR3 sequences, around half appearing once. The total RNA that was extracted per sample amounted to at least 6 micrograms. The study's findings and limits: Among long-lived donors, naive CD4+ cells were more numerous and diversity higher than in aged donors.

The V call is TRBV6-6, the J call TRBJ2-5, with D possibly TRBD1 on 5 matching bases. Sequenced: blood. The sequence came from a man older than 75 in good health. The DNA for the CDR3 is TGTGCCAGCAGGTCGGACACGGTGTGGGAGACCCAGTACTTC. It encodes CASRSDTVWETQYF.